Below, 8 T cell receptor beta chains from the same sample are listed, as sequenced in a study of T cell responses to AZD1222 COVID-19 vaccine (dated by TCRdb to 2020 to 2023). According to the study, the label for this sample's time point signals: about 28 days (+/-7) after the second vaccine dose. The library was obtained by the immunoSEQ multiplex PCR assay. TCRdb retrieved this table from immuneACCESS and kept in-frame rearrangements only. Not all clones are present; in checked studies, unresolved V genes account for under half, and no reason is known for the remainder. Recorded for this sample are 180,000 or so clones; 90% to 95% of them occurred a single time. The ten largest clones take up 1.3% of the sample. The sample here was peripheral blood, taken 28 days after the second AZD1222 dose. These receptors all stem from an adult who received the AZD1222 COVID-19 vaccine.

J is TRBJ1-2 and V is TRBV6-5, with 8 nucleotides matching TRBD1. CDR1 is MNHEY, CDR2 SVGAGI, per germline. This CDR3 is 16 amino acids long. V gave up 2 bases and J gave up 5 bases; unmatched junction bases: 10. For the CDR3, the DNA is TGTGCCAGCAGTTACCCTGACAGGGGAAAAGGATATGGCTACACCTTC. It codes for CASSYPDRGKGYGYTF.

The J gene is TRBJ2-2, the V gene TRBV7-2; possible D gene TRBD2, 6 bases. Trimming cost V 3 bases and J 4 bases, with 12 bases left between them. Germline V lookup: CDR1 SGHTA, CDR2 FQGNSA. The CDR3 runs 15 residues. In nucleotides, the CDR3 is TGTGCCAGCAGCTTGTTAACGGGAGCCACCGGGGAGCTGTTTTTT. Translated: CASSLLTGATGELFF.

CDR3 nucleotides: TGTGCCAGTAGACTAGCGGGAGTCTACAATGAGCAGTTCTTC. Its protein product is CASRLAGVYNEQFF. The V and J genes are TRBV19 and TRBJ2-1; TRBD2 aligns across 11 bases. This CDR3 has 14 amino acids. Germline CDR1 is LNHDA and CDR2 is SQIVND (reference sequence). V trimming: 6 bases; J trimming: 3 bases; junction bases outside the gene matches: 1.

V and J are TRBV11-2 and TRBJ1-1, with 10 nucleotides matching TRBD1. Germline V gene lookup returns CDR1 SGHAT and CDR2 FQNNGV. V was clipped by 7 bases and J by 4 bases; unmatched bases: 6. The CDR3 contains 14 residues. Written as DNA, the CDR3 is TGTGCCAGCATACCGGGACAGGGGTCCACTGAAGCTTTCTTT. Protein product: CASIPGQGSTEAFF. The variable domain in full, completed from reference TRBV11-2 and TRBJ1-1, reads EAGVAQSPRYKIIEKRQSVAFWCNPISGHATLYWYQQILGQGPKLLIQFQNNGVVDDSQLPKDRFSAERLKGVDSTLKIQPAKLEDSAVYLCASIPGQGSTEAFFGQGTRLTVV.

This clone showed up just once. This chain uses TRBV2 with TRBJ1-2; D unclear. This CDR3 contains 12 residues. Germline V CDR1 and CDR2: SNHLY, FYNNEI. V lost 6 bases, J lost 8 bases, and 13 bases lay in between. In nucleotides, the CDR3 is TGTGCCAGCAGGGGCACCCAAAGGGGCTACACCTTC. It specifies CASRGTQRGYTF.

As concerns this clone: In the same sample, other DNA sequences code for this CDR3. This chain joins TRBV18 and TRBJ2-3; D gene uncertain. The CDR3 has 13 amino acids. CDR1 KGHSH and CDR2 LQKENI come from the germline V gene. Deletions cut 2 bases from V and 1 base from J, with 4 bases between. The CDR3 loop is CASSPSGTDTQYF. CDR3 DNA sequence: TGTGCCAGCTCACCATCGGGCACAGATACGCAGTATTTT.

In this sample, this clone turned up a few times. Written as DNA, the CDR3 is TGTGCCAGCTCACCAGGAGTCAGGGGGCTAAGACAGCCCCAGCATTTT. As protein: CASSPGVRGLRQPQHF. The rearrangement uses TRBV18 and TRBJ1-5, with 8 bases fitting TRBD1. CDR3 length: 16 residues. Germline CDR1 reads KGHSH; CDR2 reads LQKENI. With 2 bases clipped from V and 7 bases from J, the junction kept 10 bases outside the gene matches.

V gene TRBV30 combines with J gene TRBJ2-7; D not certain. From germline, CDR1 is GTSNPN and CDR2 SVGIG (reference sequence). The V end was cut by 3 bases, the J end by 6 bases, with 12 bases between. The length of the CDR3 is 12 residues. The CDR3, as DNA: TGTGCCTGGAGCCAGGACCCGGGCGAGCAGTACTTC. Translation: CAWSQDPGEQYF.